A single sample gave rise to the 21 T cell receptor beta chains below, sequenced in a study of cytomegalovirus exposure and HLA in healthy donors. The study ran its PCR with 60 Vbeta and 13 Jbeta primers. Assay used: immunoSEQ multiplex PCR; TCRdb lists only in-frame clones, some missing. The profile shows more than 120,000 clones, over 80% of them singletons. Input material: PBMCs. The receptors come from a woman aged 25 to 39 in good health and CMV-seronegative.

The V call is TRBV19, the J call TRBJ1-5; the match to TRBD1 covers 7 bases. This CDR3 has 13 residues. Germline V gene sequence: CDR1 LNHDA, CDR2 SQIVND (reference sequence). V lost 9 bases to trimming and J lost 6 bases; unmatched junction nucleotides: 8. CDR3 sequence (DNA): TGTGCCAGCGCAAGACAGGGTGGTCAGCCCCAGCATTTT. Its protein product is CASARQGGQPQHF.

This clone occurred a few times. This chain links TRBV2 with TRBJ1-4; D not certain. Deletions cut 1 base from V and 5 bases from J, with 8 bases between. The CDR3 has 14 residues. The germline V gene encodes CDR1 SNHLY and CDR2 FYNNEI. CDR3 nucleotide sequence: TGTGCCAGCAGTGAAGGCAGGTCGAATGAAAAACTGTTTTTT. Translation: CASSEGRSNEKLFF.

This clone has more than one count but fewer than ten. This chain uses TRBV10-2 with TRBJ2-7; the match to TRBD1 covers 9 bases. V trimming: 4 bases; J trimming: 1 base; junction bases outside the gene matches: 5. Germline assignment: CDR1 WSHSY and CDR2 SAAADI. The CDR3 contains 15 residues. CDR3 loop: CASSAPGTGSYEQYF. For the CDR3, the DNA is TGCGCCAGCAGTGCCCCCGGGACAGGGTCCTACGAGCAGTACTTC.

The V call is TRBV7-2, the J call TRBJ2-3; TRBD2 matches 13 bases. Germline CDR1 SGHTA, CDR2 FQGNSA. The CDR3 has 17 amino acids. With 5 bases clipped from V and 8 bases from J, the junction kept 13 bases outside the gene matches. The CDR3 sequence is CASSPIGTSGAHGTQYF. In nucleotides, the CDR3 is TGTGCCAGCAGCCCCATCGGGACTAGCGGGGCCCACGGTACGCAGTATTTT.

This clone has a handful of counts. The chain links TRBV2 to TRBJ1-5; 8 bases match TRBD1. Germline CDR1 reads SNHLY; CDR2 reads FYNNEI. After removal of 8 bases from V and 2 bases from J, the junction contained 2 bases not matched to a gene. There are 13 residues in the CDR3. CDR3 region: CASGGQGNQPQHF. DNA of the CDR3: TGTGCCAGCGGGGGACAGGGCAATCAGCCCCAGCATTTT.

This clone was observed once. The V and J genes are TRBV9 and TRBJ2-2; D remains unclear. CDR3 length equals 15 residues. Germline V gives CDR1 SGDLS, CDR2 YYNGEE. V lost 1 base to trimming and J lost 3 bases, with 10 bases between them. This chain's CDR3 is CASSVQSVDTGELFF. In DNA form, the CDR3 reads TGTGCCAGCAGCGTACAGTCAGTGGACACCGGGGAGCTGTTTTTT.

The chain couples TRBV10-3 to TRBJ1-1; 10 nucleotides agree with TRBD1. From germline, CDR1 is ENHRY and CDR2 SYGVKD. CDR3 length equals 14 residues. The V gene end was trimmed by 7 bases and the J gene end by 1 base; junction bases not matched to a gene: 3. CDR3 in amino acids: CAITRDRGNTEAFF. CDR3 nucleotides: TGTGCCATCACCCGGGACAGGGGGAACACTGAAGCTTTCTTT.

The V call is TRBV9, the J call TRBJ2-3; 12 bases align to TRBD2. V lost 6 bases and J lost 0; bases outside the gene matches: 5. CDR1 SGDLS and CDR2 YYNGEE come from the germline V gene. The CDR3 sequence is 16 residues long. CDR3 sequence reads: CASTRGLAGSTDTQYF. The CDR3 DNA reads TGTGCCAGCACCCGGGGACTAGCGGGTAGCACAGATACGCAGTATTTT. The whole variable domain, remainder taken from reference TRBV9 and TRBJ2-3, is DSGVTQTPKHLITATGQRVTLRCSPRSGDLSVYWYQQSLDQGLQFLIQYYNGEERAKGNILERFSAQQFPDLHSELNLSSLELGDSALYFCASTRGLAGSTDTQYFGPGTRLTVL.

This clone occurred a few times. V is TRBV2 and J is TRBJ1-4; D ambiguous. The germline V gene encodes CDR1 SNHLY and CDR2 FYNNEI. The CDR3 is made up of 13 amino acids. The V end lost 2 bases, the J end lost 5 bases, and 6 bases lay between the germline ends. CDR3 amino acids: CASSEFRNEKLFF. CDR3 nucleotides: TGTGCCAGCAGTGAATTTCGGAATGAAAAACTGTTTTTT.

J is TRBJ2-3 and V is TRBV10-2; no reliable D call. There are 16 residues in the CDR3. In germline, CDR1 is WSHSY, CDR2 SAAADI. The ends were cut back, 5 bases at V and 1 base at J, with 16 bases in the middle. The CDR3 DNA follows: TGCGCCAGCAGTATAACCCCCGGGTGGGGCACAGATACGCAGTATTTT. It specifies CASSITPGWGTDTQYF.

V and J are TRBV1 and TRBJ2-7; the table names TRBD2, a call not compared with the DNA. TRBV1 is termed a pseudogene. The CDR3 has 17 residues. The CDR3 DNA is TGCACCAGCAGCCAAGCCCAGGTCGTCGGGGGGAAGAACGAGCAGTACTTC. Protein sequence: CTSSQAQVVGGKNEQYF.

Regarding this clone: At one end the junction does not follow the germline gene, possibly because of a read error. The chain employs TRBV6-6 and TRBJ2-7; D is perhaps TRBD1 (6 bases). Germline V gene data show CDR1 as MNHNY and CDR2 as SVGAGI (reference sequence). The CDR3 is 15 residues long. The CDR3 sequence: CVSSYSKTGTGEQYF. For the CDR3, the DNA is TGTGTCAGCAGTTACTCGAAAACAGGGACCGGCGAGCAGTACTTC.

The genes are TRBV7-8 and TRBJ1-2; D remains ambiguous. The CDR3 extends over 15 amino acids. V lost 5 bases to trimming and J lost 2 bases, with 15 bases between them. The V gene's germline CDR1 is SGHVS and CDR2 FQNEAQ. DNA of the CDR3: TGTGCCAGCAGCCCCCCCCGGGGAGTCAACTATGGCTACACCTTC. It codes for CASSPPRGVNYGYTF.

V gene TRBV30 combines with J gene TRBJ1-1; D ambiguous. Germline CDR1 GTSNPN, CDR2 SVGIG (reference sequence). The V end lost 6 bases, the J end lost 5 bases, and 16 bases lay between the germline ends. CDR3 size: 13 residues. CDR3 DNA: TGTGCCTGCAAAAGGGAGGAATGGACTGAAGCTTTCTTT. Translated, it gives CACKREEWTEAFF.

For this clone: The sample has other DNA sequences that encode this CDR3 too. V gene TRBV30 combines with J gene TRBJ1-1, with D perhaps TRBD1 (5 bases). V lost 0 bases and J lost 2, with 10 bases in between. Germline CDR1 and CDR2: GTSNPN and SVGIG (reference sequence). This CDR3 region has 14 residues. The CDR3 sequence: CAWSVRGGNTEAFF. The CDR3 DNA is TGTGCCTGGAGTGTGAGGGGAGGTAACACTGAAGCTTTCTTT.

The rearrangement links TRBV6-5 to TRBJ1-5; 8 bases are a match to TRBD1. CDR3 size: 15 residues. Trimming took 6 bases from V and 0 from J; bases not matched to a gene: 4. Germline CDR1 reads MNHEY; CDR2 reads SVGAGI. In DNA, the CDR3 is TGTGCCAGCAGCCGGACAGGGTATAGCAATCAGCCCCAGCATTTT. This encodes CASSRTGYSNQPQHF.

This chain connects TRBV2 to TRBJ1-5; possibly TRBD1 for D (6 bases). V was trimmed by 2 bases and J by 2 bases, leaving 13 bases between them. The CDR3 contains 16 residues. Germline CDR1 SNHLY, CDR2 FYNNEI. The CDR3 loop is CASSEQVPGGNQPQHF. For the CDR3, the DNA is TGTGCCAGCAGTGAACAGGTCCCAGGGGGCAATCAGCCCCAGCATTTT. The full variable domain, rest sourced from reference TRBV2 and TRBJ1-5, is EPEVTQTPSHQVTQMGQEVILRCVPISNHLYFYWYRQILGQKVEFLVSFYNNEISEKSEIFDDQFSVERPDGSNFTLKIRSTKLEDSAMYFCASSEQVPGGNQPQHFGDGTRLSIL.

The V gene is TRBV2, the J gene TRBJ2-1, with TRBD2 matching 11 bases. Germline CDR1 is SNHLY and CDR2 is FYNNEI. V shed 7 bases, J shed 3 bases, and the junction held 5 bases outside the gene matches. The CDR3 totals 15 residues. CDR3 nucleotides: TGTGCCAGCAAGAAGGGACTAGCGGACTACAATGAGCAGTTCTTC. The encoded protein is CASKKGLADYNEQFF.

Comments on this clone: This specimen includes other DNA sequences encoding the same CDR3. The V gene is TRBV27, the J gene TRBJ2-7; unclear D gene. The CDR3 length is 13 residues. Germline V gene data show CDR1 as MNHEY and CDR2 as SMNVEV (reference sequence). Trimming shortened V by 5 bases and J by 4 bases, and 12 bases separated the two germline ends. CDR3 in DNA: TGTGCCAGCAGTCTAGGTCGGGTATACGAGCAGTACTTC. Translating it yields CASSLGRVYEQYF.

V and J are TRBV29-1 and TRBJ1-2, with unresolved D. This CDR3 is 12 amino acids long. V was trimmed by 3 bases and J by 1 base, leaving 6 bases between them. The germline V gene has CDR1 SQVTM and CDR2 ANQGSEA. CDR3 amino acids: CSVDSVNYGYTF. The CDR3 DNA reads TGCAGCGTTGACTCTGTTAACTATGGCTACACCTTC.

Worth noting for this clone: Within the sample, other DNA sequences also encode this same CDR3. The chain carries TRBV30 and TRBJ1-1; maybe TRBD1 (6 bases). The CDR3 runs 13 residues. CDR1 and CDR2 (germline): GTSNPN, SVGIG (reference sequence). Between the trimmed V and J ends, which lost 0 bases and 4 bases, there was a span of 9 bases. DNA of the CDR3: TGTGCCTGGAGTGTTGGCAGGGGCACTGAAGCTTTCTTT. Amino acids: CAWSVGRGTEAFF.